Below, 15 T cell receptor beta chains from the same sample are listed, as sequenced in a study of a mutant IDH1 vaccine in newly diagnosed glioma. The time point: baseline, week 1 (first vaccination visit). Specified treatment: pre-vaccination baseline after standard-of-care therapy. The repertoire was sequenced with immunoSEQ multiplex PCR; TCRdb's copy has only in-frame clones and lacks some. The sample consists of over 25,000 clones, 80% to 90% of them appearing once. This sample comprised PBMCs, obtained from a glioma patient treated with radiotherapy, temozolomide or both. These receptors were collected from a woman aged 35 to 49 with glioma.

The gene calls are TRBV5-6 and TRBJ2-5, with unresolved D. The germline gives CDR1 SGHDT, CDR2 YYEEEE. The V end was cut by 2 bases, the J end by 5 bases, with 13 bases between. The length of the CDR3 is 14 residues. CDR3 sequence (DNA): TGTGCCAGCAGCTTTGACACCCCGGGCGAGACCCAGTACTTC. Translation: CASSFDTPGETQYF.

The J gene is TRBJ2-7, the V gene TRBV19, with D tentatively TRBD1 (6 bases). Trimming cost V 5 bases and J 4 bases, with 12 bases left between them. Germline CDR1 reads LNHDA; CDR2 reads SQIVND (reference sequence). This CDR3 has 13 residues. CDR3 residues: CASSSGQKYEQYF. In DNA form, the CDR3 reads TGTGCCAGTAGTTCAGGACAGAAATACGAGCAGTACTTC.

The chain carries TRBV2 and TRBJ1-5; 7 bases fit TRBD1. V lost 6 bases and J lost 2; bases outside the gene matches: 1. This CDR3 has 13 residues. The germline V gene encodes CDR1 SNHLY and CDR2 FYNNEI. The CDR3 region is CASSTGGNQPQHF. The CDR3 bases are TGTGCCAGCAGCACAGGGGGCAATCAGCCCCAGCATTTT. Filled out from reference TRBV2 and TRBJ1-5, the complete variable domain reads EPEVTQTPSHQVTQMGQEVILRCVPISNHLYFYWYRQILGQKVEFLVSFYNNEISEKSEIFDDQFSVERPDGSNFTLKIRSTKLEDSAMYFCASSTGGNQPQHFGDGTRLSIL.

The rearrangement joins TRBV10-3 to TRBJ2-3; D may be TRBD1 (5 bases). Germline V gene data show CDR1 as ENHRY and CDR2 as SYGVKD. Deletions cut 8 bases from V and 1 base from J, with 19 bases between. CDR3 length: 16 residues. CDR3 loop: CAIRPGQEVGTDTQYF. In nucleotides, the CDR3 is TGTGCCATCCGGCCAGGACAAGAGGTGGGCACAGATACGCAGTATTTT.

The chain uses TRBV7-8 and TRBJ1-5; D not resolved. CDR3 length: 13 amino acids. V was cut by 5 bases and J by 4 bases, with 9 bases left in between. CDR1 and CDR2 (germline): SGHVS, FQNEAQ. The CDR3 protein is CASSGQMNQPQHF. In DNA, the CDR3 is TGTGCCAGCAGCGGCCAGATGAATCAGCCCCAGCATTTT.

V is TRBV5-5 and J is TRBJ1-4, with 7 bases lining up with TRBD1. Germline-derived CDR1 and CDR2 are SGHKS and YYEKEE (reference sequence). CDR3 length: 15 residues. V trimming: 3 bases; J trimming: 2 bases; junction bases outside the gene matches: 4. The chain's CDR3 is CASSSQTGTNEKLFF. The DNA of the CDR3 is TGTGCCAGCAGCTCCCAGACAGGGACTAATGAAAAACTGTTTTTT.

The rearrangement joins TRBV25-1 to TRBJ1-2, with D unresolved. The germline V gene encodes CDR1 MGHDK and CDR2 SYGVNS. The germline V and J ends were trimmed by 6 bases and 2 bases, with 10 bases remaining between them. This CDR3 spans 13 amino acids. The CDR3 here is CASSLQRNYGYTF. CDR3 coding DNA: TGTGCCAGCAGCTTACAGAGGAACTATGGCTACACCTTC.

CDR3 nucleotide sequence: TGTGCCAGCAGCCAAGAGCGGGGGCGCACAGATACGCAGTATTTT. This translates into CASSQERGRTDTQYF. The chain combines TRBV14 with TRBJ2-3; D is possibly TRBD2 (7 bases). CDR3 length: 15 residues. Between the trimmed V and J ends, which lost 0 bases and 1 base, there was a span of 8 bases. Germline CDR1 SGHDN, CDR2 FVKESK.

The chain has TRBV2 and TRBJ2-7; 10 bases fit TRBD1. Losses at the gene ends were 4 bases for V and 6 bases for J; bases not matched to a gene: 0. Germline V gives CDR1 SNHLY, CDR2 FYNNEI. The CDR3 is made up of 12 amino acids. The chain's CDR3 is CASSGTGGEQYF. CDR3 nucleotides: TGTGCCAGCAGTGGGACAGGGGGCGAGCAGTACTTC.

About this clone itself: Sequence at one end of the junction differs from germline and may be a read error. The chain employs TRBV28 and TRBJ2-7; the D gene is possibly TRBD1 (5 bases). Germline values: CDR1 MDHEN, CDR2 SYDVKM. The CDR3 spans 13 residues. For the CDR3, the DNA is TGTGCCAGCAGTCCACCCTTAGGCAGGCAAGGGGACTTC. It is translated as CASSPPLGRQGDF.

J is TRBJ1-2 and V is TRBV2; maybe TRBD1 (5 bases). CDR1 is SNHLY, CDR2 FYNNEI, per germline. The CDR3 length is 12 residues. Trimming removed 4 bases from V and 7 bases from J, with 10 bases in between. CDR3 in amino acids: CASSVQGAGYTF. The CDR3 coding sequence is TGTGCCAGCAGTGTCCAGGGTGCTGGCTACACCTTC.

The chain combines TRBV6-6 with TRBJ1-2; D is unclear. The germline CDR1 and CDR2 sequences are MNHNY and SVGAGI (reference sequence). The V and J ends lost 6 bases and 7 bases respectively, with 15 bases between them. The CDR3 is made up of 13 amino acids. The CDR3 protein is CASRSSGDSGYTF. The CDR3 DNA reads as TGTGCCAGCAGATCGTCCGGCGACTCTGGCTACACCTTC.

The CDR3: CASSSSGGEETQYF. The DNA for the CDR3 is TGTGCCAGCAGCTCTAGTGGGGGCGAGGAGACCCAGTACTTC. The chain couples TRBV7-9 to TRBJ2-5, with D possibly matching TRBD1 (6 bases). Germline-derived CDR1 and CDR2 are SEHNR and FQNEAQ (reference sequence). Trimming shortened V by 4 bases and J by 5 bases, and 14 bases separated the two germline ends. This CDR3 is built from 14 residues.

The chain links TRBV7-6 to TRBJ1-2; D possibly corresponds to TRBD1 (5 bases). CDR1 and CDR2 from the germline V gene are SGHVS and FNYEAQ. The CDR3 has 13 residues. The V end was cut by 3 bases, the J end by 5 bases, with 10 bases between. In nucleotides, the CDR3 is TGTGCCAGCAGCTTCCCCTCAGGGTATGGCTACACCTTC. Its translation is CASSFPSGYGYTF. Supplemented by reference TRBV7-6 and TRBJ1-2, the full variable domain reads GAGVSQSPRYKVTKRGQDVALRCDPISGHVSLYWYRQALGQGPEFLTYFNYEAQQDKSGLPNDRFSAERPEGSISTLTIQRTEQRDSAMYRCASSFPSGYGYTFGSGTRLTVV.

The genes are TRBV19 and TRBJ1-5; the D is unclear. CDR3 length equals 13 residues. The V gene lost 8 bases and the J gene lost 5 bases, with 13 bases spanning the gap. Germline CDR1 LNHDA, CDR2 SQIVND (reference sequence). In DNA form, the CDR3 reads TGTGCCAGTCACCACTACGAGCATCAGCCCCAGCATTTT. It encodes CASHHYEHQPQHF.